This T cell receptor (beta chain) was sequenced for a study of blood T cell repertoires in COVID-19. In the study's own analysis: Using reference gene primer amplification, nucleated cell counts were estimated. Libraries were prepared by immunoSEQ multiplex PCR; TCRdb keeps only in-frame clonotypes and omits some of them. V and J calls and clone size come straight from that table; D and trimming were deduced from the DNA. The sample records hundreds of thousands of clones, 86% being singletons. CDR3 length equals 15 residues. Residents of about two dozen US areas, aged roughly 18 to 90 years, made up the participants.

This chain uses TRBV21-1 with TRBJ2-3; the D call TRBD2 from the table was never checked on the DNA. TRBV21-1 is annotated as a pseudogene. Sequencing input: PBMCs or T cells enriched from blood (not recorded which). The TCR was taken from a woman aged 25 to 39 who had been exposed to COVID-19. The CDR3 here is CASSPDCVGSDTQYF. The CDR3 nucleotides read TGTGCCAGCAGCCCCGATTGCGTCGGTTCAGATACGCAGTATTTT.